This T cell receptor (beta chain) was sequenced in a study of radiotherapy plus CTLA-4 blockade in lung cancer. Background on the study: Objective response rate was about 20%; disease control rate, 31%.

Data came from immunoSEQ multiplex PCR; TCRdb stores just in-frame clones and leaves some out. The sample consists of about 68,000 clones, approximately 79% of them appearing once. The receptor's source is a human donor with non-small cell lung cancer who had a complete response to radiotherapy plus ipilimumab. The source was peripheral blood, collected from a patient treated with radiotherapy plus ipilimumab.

The CDR3: CASSFERVAGGGYTF. In DNA form, the CDR3 reads TGCGCCAGCAGCTTTGAGAGGGTCGCGGGGGGTGGCTACACCTTC. V usage is TRBV5-1 and J usage is TRBJ1-2; D is perhaps TRBD1 (5 bases). The germline gives CDR1 SGHRS, CDR2 YFSETQ. V was cut by 2 bases and J by 7 bases, with 18 bases left in between. This CDR3 is built from 15 residues.